Below, 18 T cell receptor beta chains from the same sample are listed, as sequenced in a study of neurological immune-mediated disorders. TCRdb re-called the 5' RACE reads through MiXCR, storing one row per CDR3 protein. The sample records about 53,000 distinct CDR3 sequences, 9% to 10% being singletons. Time point given: longitudinal time-point 1 (baseline). Sequenced input: PBMCs. These receptors came from a woman in her 40s in good health.

This clonotype was detected ten times or more. The rearrangement joins TRBV6-1 to TRBJ2-7; 7 bases fit TRBD1. Germline V gene data show CDR1 as MNHNS and CDR2 as SASEGT. Trimming cost V 6 bases and J 0 bases; bases outside gene matches: 8. The length of the CDR3 is 15 residues. The CDR3 DNA follows: TGTGCCAGCAGAGAAACAGGGGCGAGCTCCTACGAGCAGTACTTC. Its protein product is CASRETGASSYEQYF.

This clonotype was observed many times. This rearrangement joins TRBV5-8 to TRBJ1-1; 7 bases fit TRBD1. This CDR3 is built from 13 residues. The germline V gene has CDR1 SGHTS and CDR2 YDEGEE. Unmatched junction bases numbered 4, after V lost 5 bases and J lost 3 bases. CDR3 DNA: TGTGCCAGCAGATCGGACAGGCACACTGAAGCTTTCTTT. Its protein product is CASRSDRHTEAFF.

This clonotype came up a few times. The chain uses TRBV2 and TRBJ2-6; the match to TRBD1 covers 9 bases. This CDR3 is 18 amino acids long. Per germline, CDR1 SNHLY and CDR2 FYNNEI. The J segment lost 2 bases and the V segment lost 4 bases, leaving 9 bases of the junction unmatched. CDR3 in amino acids: CASSARRTGGTGANVLTF. CDR3 DNA sequence: TGTGCCAGCAGTGCCCGCCGCACAGGGGGCACTGGGGCCAACGTCCTGACTTTC.

This clonotype occurred many times. The chain carries TRBV20-1 and TRBJ1-2, with TRBD1 matching over 8 bases. Germline-derived CDR1 and CDR2 are DFQATT and SNEGSKA (reference sequence). CDR3 length equals 16 residues. The V gene end was trimmed by 0 bases and the J gene end by 8 bases; junction bases not matched to a gene: 14. CDR3 in DNA: TGCAGTGCTAGAGATCTAGAGACAGGGGCTTCGGGGGGCTACACCTTC. It codes for CSARDLETGASGGYTF.

This clonotype came up many times. CDR3 sequence reads: CASSAPLVAGGGNEQFF. The CDR3 bases are TGCGCCAGCAGCGCCCCACTAGTGGCGGGGGGAGGGAATGAGCAGTTCTTC. The V gene is TRBV5-1, the J gene TRBJ2-1, with 8 bases matching TRBD2. This CDR3 has 17 amino acids. Looked up from germline, CDR1 is SGHRS and CDR2 is YFSETQ. J lost 7 bases, V lost 4 bases, and 16 bases had no gene match.

This clonotype has ten or more counts. V gene TRBV5-1 combines with J gene TRBJ2-7; TRBD1 agrees at 10 bases. With V trimmed by 2 bases and J by 11 bases, 10 bases remained unmatched. Germline V CDR1 and CDR2: SGHRS, YFSETQ. The CDR3 is 14 residues long. The CDR3 coding sequence is TGCGCCAGCAGCTTACCGGGACAGGGGCGAATAAAGTACTTC. As protein: CASSLPGQGRIKYF.

This clonotype occurred many times. This rearrangement joins TRBV20-1 to TRBJ1-1; unclear D gene. The V end lost 6 bases, the J end lost 8 bases, and 22 bases lay between the germline ends. The CDR3 contains 14 residues. Germline V CDR1 and CDR2: DFQATT, SNEGSKA (reference sequence). The CDR3 sequence is CSALHSGLVTEAFF. As DNA, the CDR3 is TGCAGTGCCCTACACTCCGGGCTGGTCACCGAAGCTTTCTTT.

This clonotype occurred many times. The rearrangement joins TRBV6-5 to TRBJ1-2; 7 bases match TRBD1. From germline, CDR1 is MNHEY and CDR2 SVGAGI. The length of the CDR3 is 16 residues. V shed 0 bases and J 4 bases; nucleotides not matched to a gene: 8. The CDR3 sequence is CASSYSSRDRVYGYTF. CDR3 sequence (DNA): TGTGCCAGCAGTTACTCGAGCCGGGACAGAGTCTATGGCTACACCTTC.

V gene TRBV5-1 combines with J gene TRBJ1-4, with a tentative D call TRBD1 (5 bases). This CDR3 has 16 residues. Germline CDR1 is SGHRS and CDR2 is YFSETQ. Trimming left V 1 base short and J 7 bases short, with 17 bases between. CDR3: CASSLPLGEEGEKLFF. Written as DNA, the CDR3 is TGCGCCAGCAGCTTGCCGTTGGGGGAGGAGGGTGAAAAACTGTTTTTT. Looking up the rest from reference TRBV5-1 and TRBJ1-4 gives the full variable domain: KAGVTQTPRYLIKTRGQQVTLSCSPISGHRSVSWYQQTPGQGLQFLFEYFSETQRNKGNFPGRFSGRQFSNSRSEMNVSTLELGDSALYLCASSLPLGEEGEKLFFGSGTQLSVL.

The table lists this clonotype with many counts. The V and J genes are TRBV25-1 and TRBJ1-2; D not certain. The V end lost 0 bases, the J end lost 5 bases, and 1 base lay between the germline ends. This CDR3 is built from 11 residues. Per the germline V gene, CDR1 is MGHDK and CDR2 is SYGVNS. CDR3 in DNA: TGTGCCAGCAGTGAATATTATGGCTACACCTTC. Its protein product is CASSEYYGYTF.

The rearrangement joins TRBV7-6 to TRBJ1-5; D is unclear. V dropped 8 bases and J dropped 4 bases, with 12 bases sitting between them. There are 13 residues in the CDR3. Per germline, CDR1 SGHVS and CDR2 FNYEAQ. CDR3 in amino acids: CASGNGRNQPQHF. The CDR3 DNA sequence: TGTGCCAGCGGAAACGGGCGGAATCAGCCCCAGCATTTT. Supplemented by reference TRBV7-6 and TRBJ1-5, the full variable domain reads GAGVSQSPRYKVTKRGQDVALRCDPISGHVSLYWYRQALGQGPEFLTYFNYEAQQDKSGLPNDRFSAERPEGSISTLTIQRTEQRDSAMYRCASGNGRNQPQHFGDGTRLSIL.

This clonotype was detected ten times or more. The J gene is TRBJ1-1, the V gene TRBV5-1, with D hard to call. The CDR3 is made up of 15 amino acids. From germline, CDR1 is SGHRS and CDR2 YFSETQ. Trimming took off 0 bases at V and 0 bases at J, with 9 bases between the two ends. CDR3 loop: CASSLERRMNTEAFF. CDR3 bases: TGCGCCAGCAGCTTGGAACGCAGGATGAACACTGAAGCTTTCTTT.

The sample holds many counts of this clonotype. This chain uses TRBV4-2 with TRBJ2-7; unclear D gene. Germline values: CDR1 LGHNA, CDR2 YNFKEQ. This CDR3 has 15 residues. With 0 bases removed from V and 0 bases from J, the gap between germline ends came to 9 bases. The DNA for the CDR3 is TGTGCCAGCAGCCAAGATAAGGACGCCTCCTACGAGCAGTACTTC. It codes for CASSQDKDASYEQYF.

This clonotype was seen many times. V and J are TRBV10-3 and TRBJ2-7, with TRBD2 as a possible D gene (7 bases). CDR3 length: 18 amino acids. CDR1 is ENHRY and CDR2 is SYGVKD in the germline V gene. Trimming removed 3 bases from V and 2 bases from J, with 23 bases in between. DNA of the CDR3: TGTGCCATCAGTGATCTCGGGGGGCAGGGTAGTTCCCCCTACGAGCAGTACTTC. Translating gives CAISDLGGQGSSPYEQYF.

Turning to this clonotype: It may be a read error: a sequence one base away is much more abundant. The chain links TRBV6-5 to TRBJ2-2; 10 nucleotides agree with TRBD2. Germline V gene data show CDR1 as MNHEY and CDR2 as SVGAGI. V was clipped by 4 bases and J by 6 bases; unmatched bases: 5. The CDR3 runs to 15 residues. The CDR3 protein is CASSSSGSLAGELFF. CDR3 coding DNA: TGTGCCAGCAGTTCTAGCGGGAGCTTGGCCGGGGAGCTGTTTTTT.

The chain employs TRBV12-3 or TRBV12-4 and TRBJ2-3; D gene ambiguous. The CDR3 spans 14 residues. The germline V and J ends were trimmed by 7 bases and 6 bases, with 17 bases remaining between them. The CDR3 sequence: CASNPGLMGDTQYF. The CDR3, as DNA: TGTGCCAGCAATCCGGGTCTCATGGGGGATACGCAGTATTTT.

There are many counts of this clonotype. The V call is TRBV24-1, the J call TRBJ2-1; the D gene is possibly TRBD2 (6 bases). Germline loops: CDR1 KGHDR, CDR2 SFDVKD. The CDR3 consists of 12 residues. V was cut by 4 bases and J by 14 bases, with 14 bases left in between. The CDR3, as DNA: TGTGCCACCAGTGAGGGGGACTCGAGGGAGTTCTTC. This gives the protein CATSEGDSREFF.

In this sample, this clonotype turned up many times. This chain joins TRBV11-3 and TRBJ2-7, with TRBD1 as a possible D gene (5 bases). The V and J ends lost 5 bases and 0 bases respectively, with 11 bases between them. Looked up from germline, CDR1 is SGHNT and CDR2 is YENEEA. CDR3 length equals 14 residues. The CDR3 nucleotides are TGTGCCAGCAGCAGGGGTGGGGACTCCTACGAGCAGTACTTC. Translation gives CASSRGGDSYEQYF.